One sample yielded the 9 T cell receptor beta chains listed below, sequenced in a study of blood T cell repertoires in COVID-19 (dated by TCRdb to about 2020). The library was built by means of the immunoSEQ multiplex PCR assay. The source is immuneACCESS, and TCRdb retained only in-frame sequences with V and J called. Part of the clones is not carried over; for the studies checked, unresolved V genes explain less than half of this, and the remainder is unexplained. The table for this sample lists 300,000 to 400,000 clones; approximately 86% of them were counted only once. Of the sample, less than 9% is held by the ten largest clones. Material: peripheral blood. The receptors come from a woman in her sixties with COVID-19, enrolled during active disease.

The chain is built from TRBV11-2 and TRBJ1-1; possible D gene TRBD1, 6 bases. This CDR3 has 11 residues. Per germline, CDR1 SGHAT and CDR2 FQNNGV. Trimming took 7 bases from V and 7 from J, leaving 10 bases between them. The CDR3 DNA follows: TGTGCCAGCAAACAGGGTCATGAAGCTTTCTTT. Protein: CASKQGHEAFF.

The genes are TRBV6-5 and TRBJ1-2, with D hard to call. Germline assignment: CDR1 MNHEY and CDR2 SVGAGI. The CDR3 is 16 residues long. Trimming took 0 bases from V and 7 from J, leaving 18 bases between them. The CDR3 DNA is TGTGCCAGCAGTTACTCTTCCGGGTCGAAAATTGGTGGCTACACCTTC. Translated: CASSYSSGSKIGGYTF.

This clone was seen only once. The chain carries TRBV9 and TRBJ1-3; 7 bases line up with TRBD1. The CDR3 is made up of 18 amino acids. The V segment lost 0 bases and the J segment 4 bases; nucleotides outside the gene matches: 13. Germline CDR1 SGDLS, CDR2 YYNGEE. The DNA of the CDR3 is TGTGCCAGCAGCGTAGAAACCGGGACAGCCCTCTCAGGAAACACCATATATTTT. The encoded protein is CASSVETGTALSGNTIYF.

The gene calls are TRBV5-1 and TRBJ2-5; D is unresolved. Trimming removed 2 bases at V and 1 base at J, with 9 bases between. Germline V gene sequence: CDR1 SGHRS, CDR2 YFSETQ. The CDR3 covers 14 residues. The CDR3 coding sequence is TGCGCCAGCAGCTTAATGCGAACCCAAGAGACCCAGTACTTC. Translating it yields CASSLMRTQETQYF.

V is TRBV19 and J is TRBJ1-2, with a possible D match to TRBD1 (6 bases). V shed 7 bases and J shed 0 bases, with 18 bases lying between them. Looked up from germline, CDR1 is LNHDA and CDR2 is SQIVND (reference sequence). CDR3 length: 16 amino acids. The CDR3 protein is CASIRTAIYSNYGYTF. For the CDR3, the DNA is TGTGCCAGTATCCGGACAGCTATTTATTCTAACTATGGCTACACCTTC.

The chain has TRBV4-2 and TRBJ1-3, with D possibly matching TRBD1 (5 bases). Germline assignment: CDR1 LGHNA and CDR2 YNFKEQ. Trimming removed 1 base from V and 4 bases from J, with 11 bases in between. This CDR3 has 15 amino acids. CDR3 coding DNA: TGTGCCAGCAGCCAAGGTCGGGGGTCCGGAAACACCATATATTTT. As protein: CASSQGRGSGNTIYF.

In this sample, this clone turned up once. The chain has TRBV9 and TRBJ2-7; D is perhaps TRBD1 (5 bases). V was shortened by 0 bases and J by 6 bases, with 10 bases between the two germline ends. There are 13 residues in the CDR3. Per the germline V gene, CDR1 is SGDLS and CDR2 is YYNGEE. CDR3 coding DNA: TGTGCCAGCAGCGTAGCCGACAGCTCCGAGCAGTACTTC. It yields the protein CASSVADSSEQYF.

In DNA form, the CDR3 reads TGTGCCAGCAGCAACGACAGGGGCCGCGGCTACACCTTC. Translated: CASSNDRGRGYTF. The V and J genes are TRBV11-3 and TRBJ1-2; 8 bases line up with TRBD1. V gave up 5 bases and J gave up 8 bases; unmatched junction bases: 7. The CDR3 consists of 13 residues. From germline, CDR1 is SGHNT and CDR2 YENEEA.

Here the CDR3 DNA reads TGTGCCAGCAGTGGGGGACAGGTAAATCAGCCCCAGCATTTT. Translated, it gives CASSGGQVNQPQHF. This chain uses TRBV7-9 with TRBJ1-5; 8 positions match TRBD1. Trimming took 6 bases from V and 4 from J; bases not matched to a gene: 5. Per the germline V gene, CDR1 is SEHNR and CDR2 is FQNEAQ (reference sequence). The CDR3 length is 14 residues.